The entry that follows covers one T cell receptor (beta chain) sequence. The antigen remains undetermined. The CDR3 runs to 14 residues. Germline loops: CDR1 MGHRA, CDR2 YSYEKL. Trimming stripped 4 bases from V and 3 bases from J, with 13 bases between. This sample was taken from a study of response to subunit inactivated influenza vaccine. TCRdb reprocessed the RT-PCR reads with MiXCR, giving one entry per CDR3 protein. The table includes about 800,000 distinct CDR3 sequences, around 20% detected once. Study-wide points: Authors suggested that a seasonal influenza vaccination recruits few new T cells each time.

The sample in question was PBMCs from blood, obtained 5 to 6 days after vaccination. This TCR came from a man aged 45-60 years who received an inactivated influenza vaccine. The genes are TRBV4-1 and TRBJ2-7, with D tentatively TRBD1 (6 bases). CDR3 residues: CASSRDTINYEQYF. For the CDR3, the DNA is TGCGCCAGCAGCCGGGACACTATTAACTACGAGCAGTACTTC.